This T cell receptor beta chain was found in a study of regulatory T cells in long-lasting Graves disease. Study-wide background: For a period under 3 months, newly diagnosed Graves' patients had taken antithyroid drugs. Findings of the study overall: Favored usage of TRBV28, TRBJ1-2 and TRBJ2-5 was recorded in persistent disease.

Time point in this sample: newly diagnosed GD, antithyroid drugs for less than 3 months. Isolated PBMC RNA provided the starting material for the TCR library. The sample holds a few counts of this clonotype. Its antigen is currently unknown. Trimming at V came to 6 bases and at J to 1 base, leaving 17 bases not matched to a gene. Germline values: CDR1 MDHEN, CDR2 SYDVKM. This CDR3 is built from 19 residues. To make TCR beta libraries, researchers used iRepertoire HTBI primers and Arm-PCR of CDR3 regions. TCRdb used MiXCR to reprocess the multiplex PCR reads, holding one entry per CDR3 protein. This sample has around 470,000 distinct CDR3 sequences, with around 15% found just once. These data also formed part of another study, on T cells in Graves' hyperthyroidism and ophthalmopathy. That investigation notes: Exclusions: uncontrolled infection, other autoimmune disease, pregnancy, lactation.

The receptor's source is a woman aged 45 to 65 with Graves disease. The gene calls are TRBV28 and TRBJ2-1; 8 bases are shared with TRBD2. Material: peripheral blood mononuclear cells (PBMCs), obtained at new diagnosis, from a patient treated with antithyroid drugs. CDR3 sequence reads: CASSPSGSKAWGSYNEQFF. CDR3 nucleotide sequence: TGTGCCAGCAGCCCGAGCGGGAGCAAAGCGTGGGGGTCCTACAATGAGCAGTTCTTC.